This T cell receptor beta chain came from a study of blood T cell repertoires in COVID-19. J gave up 1 base and V 5 bases, and 7 bases lay outside the gene matches. This CDR3 has 16 residues. Looked up from germline, CDR1 is MGHRA and CDR2 is YSYEKL. In the source study's methods: Estimation of nucleated cell counts was performed using reference gene primer amplification. TCRdb's copy holds only in-frame clones and misses some; the assay was immunoSEQ multiplex PCR. D and trimming come from the DNA, and the V and J calls and clone size come from that table. The sample shows 200,000 to 300,000 clones, approximately 86% of them seen only once.

The sample comprised peripheral blood. This sequence joins TRBV4-1 and TRBJ1-5; TRBD1 aligns across 8 bases. The sequence was obtained from a woman in her 30s who had recovered from COVID-19. The CDR3: CASSIGQGTSNQPQHF. The CDR3 DNA reads TGCGCCAGCAGCATTGGACAGGGCACAAGCAATCAGCCCCAGCATTTT.